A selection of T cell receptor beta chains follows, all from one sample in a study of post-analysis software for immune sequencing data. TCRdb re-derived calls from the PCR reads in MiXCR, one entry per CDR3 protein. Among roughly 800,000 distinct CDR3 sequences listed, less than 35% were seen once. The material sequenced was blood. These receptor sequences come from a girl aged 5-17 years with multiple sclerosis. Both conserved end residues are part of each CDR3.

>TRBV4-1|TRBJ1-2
CASSQGIVSSGYTF
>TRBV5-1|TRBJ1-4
CASSSRQLGGKLFF
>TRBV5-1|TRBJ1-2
CASSPVGSQPGQGRSGYTF
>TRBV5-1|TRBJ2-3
CASRTTGAGEGTQYF
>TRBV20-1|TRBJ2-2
CSAGGLAGDDTGELFF
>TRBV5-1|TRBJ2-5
CASSLGGTSGPQETQYF
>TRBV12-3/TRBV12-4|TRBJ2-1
CASSLKTSGRVQGEQFF
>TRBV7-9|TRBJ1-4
CASTRTNEKLFF
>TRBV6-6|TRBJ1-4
CASSYENEKLFF
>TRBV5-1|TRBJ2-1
CASSTGQAAEQFF
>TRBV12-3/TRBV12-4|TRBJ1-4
CASSFNRGLREKLFF
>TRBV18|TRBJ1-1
CASSPQNRDTEAFF
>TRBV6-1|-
CASSERSGDSHEQYF
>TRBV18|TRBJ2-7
CASSPGLAGASYEQYF
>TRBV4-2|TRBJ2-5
CASSHLLGAQEAQYF
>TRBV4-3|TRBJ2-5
CASSQDAGTEETQYF
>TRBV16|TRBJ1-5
CASSQPFGRGNQPQHF
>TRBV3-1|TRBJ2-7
CASSHTGRPGEQYF
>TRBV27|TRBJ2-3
CASSTADTQYF